This T cell receptor (beta chain) was observed in a study of PD-1 blockade in classical Hodgkin lymphoma. TCRdb keeps only in-frame clones here, not all; method: immunoSEQ multiplex PCR. The sample holds about 47,000 clones, roughly 80% seen once. Regarding this clone: Its matching antigen is unknown.

The time point denotes: cycle 4 day 1 (C4D1), after around six weeks of nivolumab. After autologous stem cell transplantation all patients relapsed, and prior brentuximab vedotin exposure differed between cohorts. Findings and caveats of the study: Compared with healthy donors, newly diagnosed patients reportedly showed lower baseline TCR diversity.

V shed 5 bases and J shed 3 bases, with 20 bases lying between them. This CDR3 comprises 15 residues. Germline CDR1 reads SQVTM; CDR2 reads ANQGSEA. The rearrangement joins TRBV29-1 to TRBJ2-7, with D perhaps matching TRBD2 (6 bases). The receptor was isolated from a human donor with classical Hodgkin lymphoma. Material: peripheral blood mononuclear cells (PBMCs), obtained before the fourth cycle of nivolumab. The CDR3 spells CSVYGSASESYEQYF. In DNA form, the CDR3 reads TGCAGCGTTTACGGGTCGGCTAGCGAAAGCTACGAGCAGTACTTC.